This T cell receptor (beta chain) derives from a study of blood T cell repertoires in COVID-19. CDR1 is SGHVS and CDR2 is FNYEAQ in the germline V gene. The CDR3 is 16 amino acids. V shed 1 base and J shed 0 bases, with 7 bases lying between them. In the original analysis: Reference gene primer amplification gave nucleated cell count estimates. Libraries were prepared by immunoSEQ multiplex PCR; TCRdb keeps only in-frame clonotypes and omits some of them. D and trimming were read from the DNA, whereas the V and J calls and clone size are those reported in that table. Counted here are a few hundred thousand clones, about 87% occurring once; the ten biggest clones make up approximately 1.3%.

The sequenced material came from PBMCs or T cells enriched from blood (not recorded which). This TCR derives from a man aged 25 to 40 who had recovered from COVID-19. This rearrangement joins TRBV7-6 to TRBJ2-6, with D possibly being TRBD2 (5 bases). The CDR3 protein is CASSLVGDSGANVLTF. DNA for the CDR3: TGTGCCAGCAGCTTAGTCGGGGACTCTGGGGCCAACGTCCTGACTTTC.